This is a list of T cell receptor beta chains from one sample in a study of T cells expressing NK-cell markers. TCRdb re-called the 5' RACE reads, yielding one record per CDR3 amino acid sequence without DNA. The sample includes 300,000 to 500,000 distinct CDR3 sequences. The material sequenced was blood T cells: a sorted CD56 or NKG2C T cell subset, CD4+ or CD8+ T cells, or bulk PBMC T cells (not recorded which). The receptor source for this set is a woman between 45 and 65 years old in good health. Both conserved end residues are part of each CDR3. Each record gives: V gene, J gene, CDR3 length, CDR3 protein.

TRBV7-3	TRBJ2-4	19	CASSLLAGTGELAKNIQYF
TRBV6-1	TRBJ2-3	13	CASSEGRGDTQYF
TRBV5-1	TRBJ2-1	15	CASSYTSSSYNEQFF
TRBV14	TRBJ2-7	16	CASSQMGGRVVYEQYF
TRBV11-2	TRBJ2-1	15	CASSLLAGGGDEQFF
TRBV7-2	TRBJ2-2	15	CASSLRDVRTGELFF
TRBV7-9	TRBJ2-3	15	CASSPPVGATDTQYF
TRBV29-1	TRBJ2-5	13	CSVGSIVGETQYF
TRBV4-1	TRBJ2-2	15	CASSQALNPGGELFF
TRBV30	TRBJ1-3	14	CAWRGGGPGNTIYF
TRBV12-3/TRBV12-4	TRBJ2-1	14	CASSLAGALGEQFF
TRBV20-1	TRBJ1-5	17	CSASMSRTGASNQPQHF
TRBV5-5	TRBJ2-2	15	CASSKDSPDTGELFF
TRBV12-3/TRBV12-4	TRBJ2-1	12	CASSGLPSFQFF
TRBV5-1	TRBJ1-6	17	CASSLVWRGQGNSPLHF
TRBV10-1	TRBJ2-3	16	CASSEGRGLTEGTQYF
TRBV27	TRBJ2-7	16	CASSFLTGGELYEQYF
TRBV9	TRBJ2-1	18	CASSVGSGLAGDSNEQFF
TRBV29-1	TRBJ2-5	12	CSVRIAGETQYF
TRBV12-5	TRBJ2-1	16	CASQDGASGPLDEQFF
TRBV29-1	TRBJ2-1	13	CSVEGTRVDEQFF
TRBV24-1	TRBJ2-3	17	CATSEYRGLGPADTQYF
TRBV5-1	TRBJ1-4	15	CASSLGETTNEKLFF
TRBV6-5	TRBJ2-1	11	CATAADNEQFF
TRBV30	TRBJ2-2	14	CAWRGGQDTGELFF
TRBV5-6	TRBJ2-1	15	CASSGILAGGLEQFF
TRBV6-6	TRBJ2-3	18	CASSYSSQGGSQTDTQYF
TRBV9	TRBJ2-1	18	CASSVDLTSGIPYNEQFF
TRBV7-6	TRBJ2-3	17	CASSLETLAGGPDTQYF
TRBV5-1	TRBJ2-7	13	CASRIQGSYEQYF
TRBV10-3	TRBJ2-2	15	CAISEEGAASGELFF
TRBV24-1	TRBJ1-1	15	CATSDFRQGWTEAFF
TRBV15	TRBJ2-3	16	CATSRDGGLTTDTQYF
TRBV11-2	TRBJ2-4	14	CASRISGAKNIQYF
TRBV7-8	TRBJ2-2	16	CASSMPTGTNTGELFF
TRBV12-3/TRBV12-4	TRBJ1-5	16	CASSFSIGQVSAGQHF
TRBV20-1	TRBJ2-1	13	CSASRGNNNEQFF
TRBV24-1	TRBJ2-3	12	CATSDSRDTQYF
TRBV6-2/TRBV6-3	TRBJ1-5	14	CASSLVGMKEPQHF
TRBV27	TRBJ1-1	14	CASSLWATGRGAFF
TRBV5-6	TRBJ2-5	13	CASSLVAGSHSYF
TRBV3-1	TRBJ2-1	13	CASTVAGIVRQFF
TRBV7-7	TRBJ2-5	15	CASSRTTGGIETQYF
TRBV5-1	TRBJ2-1	16	CASSLELQREYNEQFF
TRBV2	TRBJ2-1	14	CASSPLAGVSEQFF
TRBV24-1	TRBJ2-5	16	CATSDFKGRKRETQYF
TRBV5-6	TRBJ1-6	15	CASSSGDRSNSPLHF
TRBV6-2/TRBV6-3	TRBJ2-1	12	CASKTGGNEQFF
TRBV20-1	TRBJ2-1	15	CSANGRLAGWNEQFF
TRBV5-1	TRBJ1-2	15	CASSLDGTVGYGYTF
TRBV4-1	TRBJ2-7	14	CASSQGQGIYEQYF
TRBV29-1	TRBJ2-1	15	CSVEAVTSAHNEQFF
TRBV20-1	TRBJ2-3	15	CSARGGAHGTDTQYF
TRBV2	TRBJ2-1	14	CASQFRDNYNEQFF
TRBV2	TRBJ2-7	13	CASRPVTGYEQYF